This T cell receptor (beta chain) was retrieved from a study of cytomegalovirus exposure and HLA in healthy donors. PCR employed 60 Vbeta and 13 Jbeta primers. Some clones are missing from TCRdb's copy, which holds only in-frame ones; the method was immunoSEQ multiplex PCR. The sample records some 170,000 clones, around 69% being singletons. V lost 3 bases to trimming and J lost 0 bases, with 9 bases between them. The germline V gene encodes CDR1 MDHEN and CDR2 SYDVKM. This CDR3 spans 15 amino acids. The chain carries TRBV28 and TRBJ2-4; D gene ambiguous. This receptor was taken from a woman between 25 and 40 years old in good health and CMV-seronegative. Sequencing used PBMCs. The CDR3 region has the DNA TGTGCCAGCAGTTTTCTTAACTTAGCCAAAAACATTCAGTACTTC. Its translation: CASSFLNLAKNIQYF.